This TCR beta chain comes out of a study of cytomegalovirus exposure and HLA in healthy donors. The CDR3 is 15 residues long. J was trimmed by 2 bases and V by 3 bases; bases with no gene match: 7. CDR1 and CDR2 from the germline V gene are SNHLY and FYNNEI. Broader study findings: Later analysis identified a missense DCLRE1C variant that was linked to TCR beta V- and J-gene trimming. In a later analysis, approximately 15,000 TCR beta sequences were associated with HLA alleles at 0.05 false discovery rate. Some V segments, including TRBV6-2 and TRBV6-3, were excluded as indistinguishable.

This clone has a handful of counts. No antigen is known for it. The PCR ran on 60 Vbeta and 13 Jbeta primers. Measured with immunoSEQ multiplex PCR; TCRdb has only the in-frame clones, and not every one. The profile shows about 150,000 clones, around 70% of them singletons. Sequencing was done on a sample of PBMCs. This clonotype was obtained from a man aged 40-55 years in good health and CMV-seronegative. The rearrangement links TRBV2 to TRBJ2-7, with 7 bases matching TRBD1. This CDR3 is CASSDPGTATYEQYF. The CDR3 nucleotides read TGTGCCAGCAGTGATCCCGGGACAGCTACCTACGAGCAGTACTTC.